This T cell receptor beta chain originates from a study of T-cell memory formation after mild COVID-19. TCRdb fed the 5' RACE reads into MiXCR, producing one record per CDR3 protein. This sample carries 110,000 to 150,000 distinct CDR3 sequences, approximately 26% of them seen once, and the ten largest clones take around a quarter. V lost 5 bases to trimming and J lost 3 bases, with 13 bases between them. Per the germline V gene, CDR1 is MNHNY and CDR2 is SVGAGI (reference sequence). CDR3 length: 14 residues. Sequencing was carried out using PBMCs or a T cell subset sorted from them (not recorded which). The genes are TRBV6-6 and TRBJ1-1; D is ambiguous. The sequence came from an adult woman who had mild COVID-19 (a few samples of this study predate the infection). Cell type and time point are not known. CDR3 loop: CASSTSSSDTEAFF. The CDR3 nucleotides are TGTGCCAGCAGTACATCAAGTTCGGACACTGAAGCTTTCTTT.